Presented here are 11 T cell receptor beta chains from one specimen sequenced in a study of graft-versus-host responses after intestinal transplantation. Data came from immunoSEQ multiplex PCR; TCRdb stores just in-frame clones and leaves some out. The table shows 9,500 to 15,000 clones, with roughly 93% occurring only once. The sequenced sample was PBMCs, obtained 109 days after intestinal transplant. The receptors were sampled from a human patient who received an intestinal transplant, so some T cells may come from the graft donor.

V is TRBV29-1 and J is TRBJ2-7, with D uncertain. V dropped 5 bases and J dropped 2 bases, with 10 bases sitting between them. Germline values: CDR1 SQVTM, CDR2 ANQGSEA. The CDR3 runs 12 residues. CDR3 region: CSVWTDAYEQYF. In DNA form, the CDR3 reads TGCAGCGTTTGGACGGACGCCTACGAGCAGTACTTC.

In its sample, this clone was seen once. The chain combines TRBV5-5 with TRBJ2-1; 11 nucleotides match TRBD1. The junction had 3 bases not matched to a gene; V was cut back by 0 bases and J by 7 bases. Germline V lookup: CDR1 SGHKS, CDR2 YYEKEE (reference sequence). This CDR3 spans 15 amino acids. CDR3 nucleotide sequence: TGTGCCAGCAGCTTGGAGGACAGGGGGCGGAATGAGCAGTTCTTC. This translates into CASSLEDRGRNEQFF.

The CDR3 spells CASSSRTDTQYF. As DNA, the CDR3 is TGTGCCAGCAGCTCACGCACAGATACGCAGTATTTT. This chain connects TRBV13 to TRBJ2-3; no firm D call. V was trimmed by 4 bases and J by 1 base, leaving 3 bases between them. CDR1 and CDR2 (germline): PRHDT, FYEKMQ (reference sequence). The length of the CDR3 is 12 residues.

The CDR3 DNA reads as TGTGCCGGTACTAGCGGGAGTTTCTATGAGCAGTTCTTC. Its protein is CAGTSGSFYEQFF. The rearrangement joins TRBV7-9 to TRBJ2-1; 11 positions agree with TRBD2. This CDR3 has 13 residues. Germline V lookup: CDR1 SEHNR, CDR2 FQNEAQ (reference sequence). J lost 8 bases, V lost 11 bases, and 8 bases had no gene match.

The chain's CDR3 is CASSPQSSGRETPYEQYF. CDR3 coding DNA: TGTGCCAGCTCACCACAGTCTAGCGGCAGAGAGACCCCCTACGAGCAGTACTTC. The chain joins TRBV18 to TRBJ2-7, with 7 bases identical to TRBD2. The germline gives CDR1 KGHSH, CDR2 LQKENI. The J segment lost 2 bases and the V segment lost 1 base, leaving 14 bases of the junction unmatched. CDR3 length equals 18 residues.

This clone was picked up one time. The V call is TRBV10-3, the J call TRBJ2-5; D possibly uses TRBD1 or TRBD2 (7 bases each). Trimming shortened V by 4 bases and J by 5 bases, and 11 bases separated the two germline ends. The germline CDR1 and CDR2 sequences are ENHRY and SYGVKD. The CDR3 consists of 13 residues. CDR3 sequence: CAISGEGAETQYF. The CDR3 region has the DNA TGTGCCATCAGTGGGGAGGGGGCGGAGACCCAGTACTTC.

The chain combines TRBV7-9 with TRBJ2-3, with a weak D call TRBD2 (6 bases). The V end was cut by 5 bases, the J end by 9 bases, with 15 bases between. The CDR3 has 13 residues. From germline, CDR1 is SEHNR and CDR2 FQNEAQ (reference sequence). Here the CDR3 reads CASSPRERWTQYF. The DNA of the CDR3 is TGTGCCAGCAGCCCTCGGGAGCGATGGACGCAGTATTTT.

The chain employs TRBV5-6 and TRBJ2-5, with D hard to call. The CDR3 has 13 amino acids. The V gene lost 4 bases and the J gene lost 5 bases, with 12 bases spanning the gap. Per the germline V gene, CDR1 is SGHDT and CDR2 is YYEEEE. As DNA, the CDR3 is TGTGCCAGCAGCCGGAACTTCCCTGAGACCCAGTACTTC. As protein: CASSRNFPETQYF.

V is TRBV7-9 and J is TRBJ2-1; D remains ambiguous. The CDR3 covers 16 residues. Trimming stripped 5 bases from V and 1 base from J, with 15 bases between. Germline V lookup: CDR1 SEHNR, CDR2 FQNEAQ (reference sequence). In DNA form, the CDR3 reads TGTGCCAGCAGCCTCGAGGCGCGGTCGTCCTACAATGAGCAGTTCTTC. It encodes CASSLEARSSYNEQFF.

This sequence joins TRBV29-1 and TRBJ2-6; the D is unclear. CDR1 and CDR2 from the germline V gene are SQVTM and ANQGSEA. The ends were cut back, 4 bases at V and 1 base at J, with 5 bases in the middle. CDR3 length: 13 residues. The CDR3 is CSVVVSGANVLTF. CDR3 sequence (DNA): TGCAGCGTTGTAGTATCTGGGGCCAACGTCCTGACTTTC.

V gene TRBV9 combines with J gene TRBJ2-1; 13 bases align to TRBD2. CDR3 length equals 21 residues. CDR1 SGDLS and CDR2 YYNGEE come from the germline V gene. V shed 0 bases, J shed 2 bases, and the junction held 14 bases outside the gene matches. The CDR3 protein is CASSVATTSGRARLTYNEQFF. The CDR3 nucleotides read TGTGCCAGCAGCGTAGCTACTACTAGCGGGAGGGCCCGACTCACCTACAATGAGCAGTTCTTC.